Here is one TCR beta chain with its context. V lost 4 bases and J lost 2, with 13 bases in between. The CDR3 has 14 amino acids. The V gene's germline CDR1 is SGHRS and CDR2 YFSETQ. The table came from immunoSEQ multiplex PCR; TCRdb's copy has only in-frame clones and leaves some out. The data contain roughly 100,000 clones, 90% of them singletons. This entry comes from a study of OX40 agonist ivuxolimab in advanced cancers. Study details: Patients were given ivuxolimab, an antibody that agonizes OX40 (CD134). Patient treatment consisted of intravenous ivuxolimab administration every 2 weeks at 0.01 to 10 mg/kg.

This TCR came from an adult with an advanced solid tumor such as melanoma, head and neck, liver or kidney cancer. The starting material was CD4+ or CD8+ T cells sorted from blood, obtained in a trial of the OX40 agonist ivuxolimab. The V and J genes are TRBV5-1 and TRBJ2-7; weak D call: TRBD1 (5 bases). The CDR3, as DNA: TGCGCCAGCAGCGGTGGGGCCCGAACCTACGAGCAGTACTTC. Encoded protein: CASSGGARTYEQYF. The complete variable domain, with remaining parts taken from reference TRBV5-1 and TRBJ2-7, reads KAGVTQTPRYLIKTRGQQVTLSCSPISGHRSVSWYQQTPGQGLQFLFEYFSETQRNKGNFPGRFSGRQFSNSRSEMNVSTLELGDSALYLCASSGGARTYEQYFGPGTRLTVT.